This TCR beta chain was captured by sequencing in a study of blood T cell repertoires in COVID-19. At the level of the study: Some COVID-19 samples were acute and others convalescent; all came from the United States, Italy and Spain.

The assay was immunoSEQ multiplex PCR, and TCRdb's table has in-frame clones only and misses some. This table has about 92,000 clones, roughly 85% appearing once. Trimming took 7 bases from V and 8 from J; bases not matched to a gene: 4. CDR3 length equals 11 residues. Germline CDR1 SGHTA, CDR2 FQGTGA. This clone was recorded at least ten times. This receptor was obtained from a man older than 75 with acute or convalescent COVID-19. The chain uses TRBV7-3 and TRBJ1-2; 7 bases match TRBD1. What was sequenced was peripheral blood. The CDR3 coding sequence is TGTGCCAGCAAGACAGGGATCGGCTACACCTTC. This encodes CASKTGIGYTF.